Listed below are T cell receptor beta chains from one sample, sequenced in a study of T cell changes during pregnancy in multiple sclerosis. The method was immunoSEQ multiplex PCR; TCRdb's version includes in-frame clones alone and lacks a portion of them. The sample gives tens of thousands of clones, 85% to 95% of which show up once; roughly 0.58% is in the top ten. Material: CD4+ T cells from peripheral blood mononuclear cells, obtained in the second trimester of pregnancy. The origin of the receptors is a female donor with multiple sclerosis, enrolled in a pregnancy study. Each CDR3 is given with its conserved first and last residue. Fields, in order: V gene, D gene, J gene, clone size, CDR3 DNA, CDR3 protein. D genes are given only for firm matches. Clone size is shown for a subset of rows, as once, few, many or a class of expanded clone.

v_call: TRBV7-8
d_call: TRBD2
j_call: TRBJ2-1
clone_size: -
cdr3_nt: TGTGCCAGCAGCTTAGACGGGGGGGCTGGCGATGAGCAGTTCTTC
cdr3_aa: CASSLDGGAGDEQFF

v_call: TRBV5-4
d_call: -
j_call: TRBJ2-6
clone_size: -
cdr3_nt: TGTGCCAGCAGCTTGACGCCTAGCGTCTCTGGGGCCAACGTCCTGACTTTC
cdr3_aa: CASSLTPSVSGANVLTF

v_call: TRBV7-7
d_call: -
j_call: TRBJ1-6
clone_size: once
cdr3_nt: TGTGAGATTTGCGGGAATTTTGAGCACTCCTATAATTCACCCCTCCACTTT
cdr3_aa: CEICGNFEHSYNSPLHF

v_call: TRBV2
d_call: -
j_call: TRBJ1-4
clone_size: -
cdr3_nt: TGTGCCAGCAGGGACCAGGGGATGACTAATGAAAAACTGTTTTTT
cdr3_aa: CASRDQGMTNEKLFF

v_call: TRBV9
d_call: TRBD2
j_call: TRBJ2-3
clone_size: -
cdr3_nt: TGTGCCAGCAGCGTTTTTGCGGGGGGGACAGATACGCAGTATTTT
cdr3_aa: CASSVFAGGTDTQYF

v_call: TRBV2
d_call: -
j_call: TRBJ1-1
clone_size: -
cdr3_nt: TGTGCCAGCAGTCAAAGGGGGGGGGTAGGGGTGAACACTGAAGCTTTCTTT
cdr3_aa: CASSQRGGVGVNTEAFF

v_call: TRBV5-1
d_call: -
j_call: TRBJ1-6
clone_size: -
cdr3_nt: TGCGCCAGCAGCTTGCCAGGGGAGGGAAATTCACCCCTCCACTTT
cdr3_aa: CASSLPGEGNSPLHF

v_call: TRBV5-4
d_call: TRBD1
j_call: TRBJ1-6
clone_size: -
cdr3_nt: TGTGCCAGCAGCTACGACAGGGCTGCCTATAATTCACCCCTCCACTTT
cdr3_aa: CASSYDRAAYNSPLHF

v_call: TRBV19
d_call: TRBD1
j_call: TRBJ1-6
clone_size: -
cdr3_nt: TGTGCCAGTAGTATTCAGGGGGGCGCGCGTAGTTCACCCCTCCACTTT
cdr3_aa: CASSIQGGARSSPLHF

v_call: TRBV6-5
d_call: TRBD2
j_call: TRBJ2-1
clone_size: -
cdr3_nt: TGTGCCAGCAGTTACTCTACTAGCGGGGGGGCCTGGGAGCAGTTCTTC
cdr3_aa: CASSYSTSGGAWEQFF